The rows below give T cell receptor beta chains drawn from one sample of a study of low-dose radiotherapy and immunotherapy resistance in tumors. TCRdb itself ran the reads through MiXCR, one entry per CDR3 protein. The sample records approximately 46,000 distinct CDR3 sequences, 20% to 30% being singletons. The starting material was PBMCs, obtained after low-dose radiotherapy plus immunotherapy. Receptor source: a male donor with prostate cancer. CDR3s include the opening cysteine and the closing phenylalanine or tryptophan. The D gene is left open where the match is weak. A clone size is listed for some rows: how often the clone was seen (once, few, many), or a class if it is expanded.

D	V	J	size	CDR3	DNA
.	TRBV23-1	TRBJ2-7	many	CASSQLGSTLWSYEQYF	TGCGCCAGCAGTCAATTGGGCTCCACCCTTTGGTCCTACGAGCAGTACTTC
TRBD2	TRBV6-2/TRBV6-3	TRBJ2-1	many	CASRATSGNNEQFF	TGTGCCAGCAGGGCGACTAGCGGGAACAATGAGCAGTTCTTC
.	TRBV19	TRBJ2-7	many	CASSQSRYEQYF	TGTGCCAGTAGCCAGAGTCGATACGAGCAGTACTTC
TRBD2	TRBV20-1	TRBJ2-3	many	CSASPLPAGSTDTQYF	TGCAGTGCCTCGCCGTTACCAGCGGGGAGCACAGATACGCAGTATTTT
.	TRBV27	TRBJ2-1	many	CASSRLGEQFF	TGTGCCAGCAGTCGCCTTGGTGAGCAGTTCTTC
.	TRBV5-1	TRBJ2-2	many	CASSSGQAGTGELFF	TGCGCCAGCAGCTCCGGGCAGGCGGGCACCGGGGAGCTGTTTTTT
.	TRBV2	TRBJ2-1	.	CASSGLTLNNEQFF	TGTGCCAGCAGTGGACTTACCCTTAACAATGAGCAGTTCTTC
.	TRBV6-1	TRBJ1-2	many	CASSEALQGSYGYTF	TGTGCCAGCAGTGAAGCGCTTCAAGGGAGCTATGGCTACACCTTC
TRBD2	TRBV28	TRBJ2-1	many	CASTLGLAGGNEQFF	TGTGCCAGCACCCTCGGACTAGCGGGAGGGAATGAGCAGTTCTTC
TRBD2	TRBV11-2	TRBJ2-7	many	CASNPTTSGGPYEQYF	TGTGCCAGCAACCCTACAACTAGCGGGGGACCCTACGAGCAGTACTTC
TRBD2	TRBV18	TRBJ2-7	many	CASSTLAEGSTGYEQYF	TGTGCCAGCTCGACCCTAGCGGAGGGATCAACCGGATACGAGCAGTACTTC
.	TRBV29-1	TRBJ1-1	.	CSVHGAQAFF	TGCAGCGTTCACGGGGCCCAAGCTTTCTTT
.	TRBV3-1	TRBJ1-6	many	CASSQGVQGRNSPLHF	TGTGCCAGCAGCCAAGGTGTCCAGGGTCGGAATTCACCCCTCCACTTT
TRBD1	TRBV18	TRBJ2-1	many	CASSNTPGTGLSSSYNEQFF	TGTGCCAGCTCAAATACGCCGGGGACAGGGCTATCTAGCTCCTACAATGAGCAGTTCTTC
TRBD1	TRBV6-2/TRBV6-3	TRBJ1-1	many	CASSSGQGVGRHTEAFF	TGTGCCAGCAGTTCGGGTCAGGGGGTCGGTCGGCACACTGAAGCTTTCTTT
TRBD2	TRBV20-1	TRBJ2-1	many	CSATSPGGSTHEQFF	TGCAGTGCTACCTCGCCGGGCGGGAGCACCCATGAGCAGTTCTTC
TRBD2	TRBV28	TRBJ2-7	.	CASIRTSGGAHEQYF	TGTGCCAGCATCAGGACTAGCGGGGGGGCTCACGAGCAGTACTTC
.	TRBV10-3	TRBJ2-2	few	CAIKGGPNTGELFF	TGTGCCATCAAAGGGGGGCCGAACACCGGGGAGCTGTTTTTT